This T cell receptor (beta chain) comes out of a study of T-cell reconstitution after alpha-beta-depleted transplantation in children. Unique molecular identifiers were built into the TCRbeta library. TCRdb reanalysed the PCR reads using MiXCR and keeps one entry per CDR3 protein. The sample shows a few hundred thousand distinct CDR3 sequences, around 21% of them seen only once. The clonotype was recovered from a human donor who donated a stem cell graft to a child with acute myeloid leukemia. The sequencing here drew on PBMCs from the stem cell graft donor, taken from the stem cell graft.

CDR3 protein: CSARAQSAQGALGTQYF. DNA of the CDR3: TGCAGTGCTAGAGCCCAATCCGCACAGGGGGCGCTTGGGACCCAGTACTTC. The chain uses TRBV20-1 and TRBJ2-5, with 9 bases matching TRBD1. J lost 7 bases, V lost 1 base, and 16 bases had no gene match. Germline V lookup: CDR1 DFQATT, CDR2 SNEGSKA (reference sequence). The CDR3 sequence is 17 residues long.